The 30 T cell receptor beta chains presented below share a single source sample, sequenced in a study of T cell repertoires in cytomegalovirus infection. Their cognate antigens are unknown. TCRdb ran MiXCR on the reads and lists one entry per CDR3 protein. The sample yields about 350,000 distinct CDR3 sequences, about 34% seen once. The material sequenced was cultured PBMCs, taken from culture after CMV antigen stimulation. Receptors originate from a human donor in good health (CMV status not recorded). Some clones in this sample may be carry-over from other donors' samples.

This chain joins TRBV6-5 and TRBJ2-7; D perhaps matches TRBD1 (6 bases). Germline V gene sequence: CDR1 MNHEY, CDR2 SVGAGI. The V end was cut by 3 bases, the J end by 2 bases, with 17 bases between. The CDR3 runs to 16 residues. CDR3 DNA sequence: TGTGCCAGCAGTTATTCTTTAACAGGGTTAACCTACGAGCAGTACTTC. The encoded protein is CASSYSLTGLTYEQYF.

The table lists this clonotype with a few counts. V is TRBV5-6 and J is TRBJ2-1, with D perhaps matching TRBD2 (6 bases). This CDR3 has 14 amino acids. V dropped 2 bases and J dropped 9 bases, with 15 bases sitting between them. The germline gives CDR1 SGHDT, CDR2 YYEEEE. CDR3 amino acids: CASSFGGQGGEQFF. The DNA of the CDR3 is TGTGCCAGCAGCTTCGGTGGGCAGGGAGGTGAGCAGTTCTTC.

The rearrangement joins TRBV5-1 to TRBJ2-7; D is ambiguous. The germline CDR1 and CDR2 sequences are SGHRS and YFSETQ. V lost 1 base, J lost 2 bases, and 13 bases lay in between. The CDR3 is made up of 15 amino acids. As DNA, the CDR3 is TGCGCCAGCAGCTTGTCGTCCGGGTTTCCCTACGAGCAGTACTTC. This gives the protein CASSLSSGFPYEQYF.

This clonotype was counted once. V usage is TRBV19 and J usage is TRBJ2-1, with TRBD2 matching 10 bases. The junction had 3 bases not matched to a gene; V was cut back by 1 base and J by 6 bases. The CDR3 runs to 15 residues. Germline CDR1 is LNHDA and CDR2 is SQIVND (reference sequence). The CDR3 DNA reads TGTGCCAGTAGTATAGTTGCTAGCGGGGGCAATGAGCAGTTCTTC. This codes for CASSIVASGGNEQFF.

The V and J genes are TRBV19 and TRBJ1-6; D possibly corresponds to TRBD1 (6 bases). Germline V gives CDR1 LNHDA, CDR2 SQIVND (reference sequence). The CDR3 spans 13 residues. Trimming pared 10 bases from V and 10 bases from J, leaving 17 bases between. CDR3 sequence (DNA): TGTGCCAACCACAGGGACCTCGGATCACCCCTCCACTTT. This translates into CANHRDLGSPLHF.

V usage is TRBV6-2 or TRBV6-3 and J usage is TRBJ2-7; TRBD1 matches at 11 bases. Germline CDR1 and CDR2: MNHEY and SVGEGT. Trimming cost V 7 bases and J 3 bases; bases outside gene matches: 5. This CDR3 region has 14 residues. CDR3 DNA: TGTGCCAGCAAGGACAGGGGGCCTCGCTACGAGCAGTACGTC. It translates to CASKDRGPRYEQYV.

This chain joins TRBV7-9 and TRBJ2-1; 12 bases are shared with TRBD2. Germline V gene lookup returns CDR1 SEHNR and CDR2 FQNEAQ (reference sequence). The CDR3 loop spans 18 amino acids. The junction had 13 bases not matched to a gene; V was cut back by 3 bases and J by 7 bases. CDR3 in DNA: TGTGCCAGCAGCTTCCCAATGACTAGCGGGAGAGGCCAAAATGAGCAGTTCTTC. Translating it yields CASSFPMTSGRGQNEQFF. Full variable domain (rest looked up from reference TRBV7-9 and TRBJ2-1): DTGVSQNPRHKITKRGQNVTFRCDPISEHNRLYWYRQTLGQGPEFLTYFQNEAQLEKSRLLSDRFSAERPKGSFSTLEIQRTEQGDSAMYLCASSFPMTSGRGQNEQFFGPGTRLTVL.

The J gene is TRBJ2-1, the V gene TRBV5-6; D may be TRBD2 (6 bases). V was cut by 2 bases and J by 9 bases, with 6 bases left in between. CDR1 SGHDT and CDR2 YYEEEE come from the germline V gene. The CDR3 length is 11 residues. The CDR3 sequence is CASSFGSEQFF. The CDR3 DNA is TGTGCCAGCAGCTTCGGGAGTGAGCAGTTCTTC.

V is TRBV28 and J is TRBJ1-2, with D unclear. Germline V lookup: CDR1 MDHEN, CDR2 SYDVKM. This CDR3 contains 13 residues. With 4 bases removed from V and 8 bases from J, the gap between germline ends came to 14 bases. The CDR3 spells CASSSYSGWGYTF. CDR3 in DNA: TGTGCCAGCAGTTCGTATTCTGGCTGGGGCTACACCTTC.

This clonotype was picked up many times. V gene TRBV12-3 or TRBV12-4 combines with J gene TRBJ1-1; D ambiguous. Deletions cut 5 bases from V and 0 bases from J, with 7 bases between. The CDR3 covers 13 residues. CDR3 DNA: TGTGCCAGCAGTCCTAAGATGAACACTGAAGCTTTCTTT. It specifies CASSPKMNTEAFF.

The chain employs TRBV6-6 and TRBJ1-5, with 9 bases fitting TRBD1. The CDR3 runs to 16 residues. Per germline, CDR1 MNHNY and CDR2 SVGAGI (reference sequence). With V trimmed by 7 bases and J by 0 bases, 7 bases remained unmatched. The CDR3 DNA reads TGTGCCAGCATTCCCACGACAGGGGGTAGCAATCAGCCCCAGCATTTT. Residues: CASIPTTGGSNQPQHF.

In this sample, this clonotype turned up a few times. The chain couples TRBV4-2 to TRBJ1-1, with unresolved D. Germline V lookup: CDR1 LGHNA, CDR2 YNFKEQ. V lost 0 bases and J lost 10, with 18 bases in between. The CDR3 totals 15 residues. This chain's CDR3 is CASSQDLTGGRGAFF. For the CDR3, the DNA is TGTGCCAGCAGCCAAGATTTGACTGGAGGCAGAGGAGCTTTCTTT.

In its sample, this clonotype was seen a few times. The V call is TRBV7-4, the J call TRBJ2-5, with D unclear. This CDR3 has 13 amino acids. With 4 bases removed from V and 5 bases from J, the gap between germline ends came to 11 bases. From germline, CDR1 is SGHVT and CDR2 SQSDAQ. The CDR3 DNA sequence: TGTGCCAGCAGCTGGATACTGGAGGAGACCCAGTACTTC. It codes for CASSWILEETQYF.

Only a few counts were recorded for this clonotype. The chain has TRBV12-3 or TRBV12-4 and TRBJ1-2, with D uncertain. The CDR3 consists of 15 residues. V lost 0 bases and J lost 0, with 8 bases in between. The CDR3: CASSLAGMANYGYTF. The CDR3 coding sequence is TGTGCCAGCAGTTTAGCAGGGATGGCTAACTATGGCTACACCTTC.

The chain has TRBV5-6 and TRBJ1-1, with D unclear. Trimming pared 6 bases from V and 0 bases from J, leaving 12 bases between. CDR1 is SGHDT and CDR2 is YYEEEE in the germline V gene. There are 14 residues in the CDR3. As DNA, the CDR3 is TGTGCCAGCACTTTCGGAGGCATGAACACTGAAGCTTTCTTT. Protein sequence: CASTFGGMNTEAFF.

This chain links TRBV7-3 with TRBJ2-7; 7 bases line up with TRBD2. The CDR3 runs to 14 residues. With 3 bases clipped from V and 3 bases from J, the junction kept 5 bases outside the gene matches. Germline CDR1 and CDR2: SGHTA and FQGTGA. The CDR3: CASSLEGGDYEQYF. In DNA, the CDR3 is TGTGCCAGCAGCTTGGAGGGAGGGGACTACGAGCAGTACTTC. Supplemented by reference TRBV7-3 and TRBJ2-7, the full variable domain reads GAGVSQTPSNKVTEKGKYVELRCDPISGHTALYWYRQSLGQGPEFLIYFQGTGAADDSGLPNDRFFAVRPEGSVSTLKIQRTERGDSAVYLCASSLEGGDYEQYFGPGTRLTVT.

This clonotype was seen a few times. This chain links TRBV24-1 with TRBJ2-3; 7 nucleotides line up with TRBD2. This CDR3 has 15 amino acids. Germline CDR1 and CDR2: KGHDR and SFDVKD. The trim removed 3 bases at V and 5 bases at J, leaving 7 bases unmatched. CDR3 sequence: CATSDPAGYIDTQYF. CDR3 bases: TGTGCCACCAGTGATCCAGCGGGATATATAGATACGCAGTATTTT.

The genes are TRBV7-3 and TRBJ2-2; 7 nucleotides align to TRBD1. CDR1 and CDR2 from the germline V gene are SGHTA and FQGTGA. The CDR3 is 16 amino acids. V gave up 4 bases and J gave up 0 bases; unmatched junction bases: 5. The CDR3 nucleotides read TGTGCCAGCAGCTCCGTTGGGACAGCGAACACCGGGGAGCTGTTTTTT. Translating it yields CASSSVGTANTGELFF. Full variable domain (outside the CDR3, taken from reference TRBV7-3 and TRBJ2-2): GAGVSQTPSNKVTEKGKYVELRCDPISGHTALYWYRQSLGQGPEFLIYFQGTGAADDSGLPNDRFFAVRPEGSVSTLKIQRTERGDSAVYLCASSSVGTANTGELFFGEGSRLTVL.

Many counts were recorded for this clonotype. DNA of the CDR3: TGTGCCAGCAGCCCTACTCCGGGCCGAACGGGTACTGAAGCTTTCTTT. It translates to CASSPTPGRTGTEAFF. The genes are TRBV7-2 and TRBJ1-1; D is uncertain. The germline gives CDR1 SGHTA, CDR2 FQGNSA. The CDR3 is 16 amino acids. V lost 5 bases, J lost 5 bases, and 21 bases lay in between.

This clonotype came up a few times. The chain recombines TRBV24-1 with TRBJ2-3; 11 nucleotides agree with TRBD2. CDR1 KGHDR and CDR2 SFDVKD come from the germline V gene. The V and J ends lost 3 bases and 1 base, in that order; junction bases with no gene match: 8. The CDR3 totals 18 residues. CDR3 in DNA: TGTGCCACCAGTGATCGAGGGACTAGCGGTGGGGGCACAGATACGCAGTATTTT. The encoded protein is CATSDRGTSGGGTDTQYF.

With respect to this clonotype: This may arise from a read error, as a much more abundant clone is one base away. The chain couples TRBV7-2 to TRBJ2-3; 8 bases map to TRBD1. Trimming at V came to 1 base and at J to 8 bases, leaving 11 bases not matched to a gene. CDR1 is SGHTA and CDR2 is FQGNSA in the germline V gene. This CDR3 comprises 16 residues. CDR3 nucleotide sequence: TGTGCCAGCAGCTTAGGGACAGGGAGGTTAGATGGTACGCAGTATTTT. Translating it yields CASSLGTGRLDGTQYF.

The V call is TRBV25-1, the J call TRBJ2-7; D is possibly TRBD1 (6 bases). The CDR3 is 14 amino acids. Looked up from germline, CDR1 is MGHDK and CDR2 is SYGVNS. V dropped 6 bases and J dropped 0 bases, with 12 bases sitting between them. CDR3 region: CASSPDRFSYEQYF. The CDR3 nucleotides read TGTGCCAGCAGCCCCGACAGGTTCTCCTACGAGCAGTACTTC.

This chain connects TRBV7-2 to TRBJ2-7, with a tentative D call TRBD2 (6 bases). From germline, CDR1 is SGHTA and CDR2 FQGNSA. The V end was cut by 4 bases, the J end by 1 base, with 8 bases between. CDR3 size: 13 residues. In nucleotides, the CDR3 is TGTGCCAGCAGCTGGAGGGGATCCTACGAGCAGTACTTC. It encodes CASSWRGSYEQYF.

This clonotype was detected ten times or more. The rearrangement joins TRBV4-1 to TRBJ1-2; the D gene is possibly TRBD1 (6 bases). The V gene's germline CDR1 is MGHRA and CDR2 YSYEKL. The CDR3 consists of 15 residues. V lost 2 bases, J lost 7 bases, and 17 bases lay in between. In nucleotides, the CDR3 is TGCGCCAGCAGCCAAACGGTCAACAGGGATGGTGGCTACACCTTC. Translating it yields CASSQTVNRDGGYTF.

J is TRBJ1-4 and V is TRBV30; 7 nucleotides line up with TRBD1. The CDR3 is 15 amino acids. V lost 0 bases, J lost 3 bases, and 4 bases stayed unmatched. Germline CDR1 GTSNPN, CDR2 SVGIG (reference sequence). CDR3 amino acids: CAWSVGTAANEKLFF. Here the CDR3 DNA reads TGTGCCTGGAGTGTGGGGACAGCCGCTAATGAAAAACTGTTTTTT.

This clonotype has only a few counts. The J gene is TRBJ2-1, the V gene TRBV12-3 or TRBV12-4; possibly TRBD1 for D (5 bases). The CDR3 covers 15 residues. V dropped 6 bases and J dropped 7 bases, with 19 bases sitting between them. In DNA form, the CDR3 reads TGTGCCAGCAGCCCTCAGGGTTCCCCTACAAATGAGCAGTTCTTC. Protein sequence: CASSPQGSPTNEQFF.

The rearrangement joins TRBV6-2 or TRBV6-3 to TRBJ1-2, with D perhaps matching TRBD1 (6 bases). The germline V and J ends were trimmed by 0 bases and 14 bases, with 13 bases remaining between them. Germline V CDR1 and CDR2: MNHEY, SVGEGT. The CDR3 consists of 12 residues. In DNA form, the CDR3 reads TGTGCCAGCAGTTACTCCAGGGGAAGTGGGACCTTC. Its translation: CASSYSRGSGTF.

The chain joins TRBV19 to TRBJ1-5; D is perhaps TRBD1 (5 bases). V gave up 5 bases and J gave up 7 bases, with 18 bases separating them. This CDR3 has 15 amino acids. Germline CDR1 reads LNHDA; CDR2 reads SQIVND (reference sequence). Here the CDR3 reads CASSGQTSFRQPQHF. For the CDR3, the DNA is TGTGCCAGTAGTGGACAAACATCGTTTCGGCAGCCCCAGCATTTT.

The chain has TRBV30 and TRBJ2-4, with a weak D call TRBD2 (6 bases). The V gene lost 0 bases and the J gene lost 9 bases, with 15 bases spanning the gap. This CDR3 region has 14 residues. CDR1 and CDR2 from the germline V gene are GTSNPN and SVGIG (reference sequence). The CDR3 sequence is CAWSVGGVRGIQYF. CDR3 sequence (DNA): TGTGCCTGGAGTGTAGGAGGGGTAAGGGGCATTCAGTACTTC.

The chain carries TRBV19 and TRBJ1-3; D is unclear. This CDR3 spans 14 amino acids. Trimming took 9 bases from V and 3 from J, leaving 15 bases between them. Germline V gene sequence: CDR1 LNHDA, CDR2 SQIVND (reference sequence). CDR3 in amino acids: CASSPGDHGNTIYF. For the CDR3, the DNA is TGTGCCAGCAGTCCAGGAGATCATGGAAACACCATATATTTT.